This T cell receptor beta chain was captured by sequencing in a study of CD8 T cells in ankylosing spondylitis. This CDR3 contains 13 residues. V was trimmed by 6 bases and J by 5 bases, leaving 13 bases between them. TCRdb used MiXCR to reprocess the 5' RACE reads, holding one entry per CDR3 protein. The sample consists of 200,000 or so distinct CDR3 sequences, about 20% of them appearing once. The sequence came from a male donor under 30 with ankylosing spondylitis or in good health (not recorded which). The source material was blood, either unsorted or a sorted T cell fraction (not recorded which). The chain couples TRBV12-3 or TRBV12-4 to TRBJ1-1; D might be TRBD1 (5 bases). This CDR3 reads CASSYRRNTEAFF. The CDR3 bases are TGTGCCAGCAGCTACAGGCGAAATACTGAAGCTTTCTTT.